These T cell receptor beta chains were read from a single sample in a study of CD8 T cells in Susac syndrome. TCRdb re-called the immunoSEQ multiplex PCR reads through MiXCR, storing one row per CDR3 protein. The sample shows 100,000 to 150,000 distinct CDR3 sequences, around 85% of them seen only once. The source material was CD8+ T cells from PBMCs. The receptor set was obtained from a human donor with multiple sclerosis. The CDR3 runs from the conserved cysteine through the conserved F or W. The D gene is left open where the match is weak. Clone size is given for some rows only: seen once, a few or many times, or a class if the clone is expanded.

j_gene: TRBJ1-2
abundance: .
v_gene: TRBV7-9
d_gene: TRBD1
CDR3aa: CASSLGRTGIDYGYTF
CDR3nt: TGTGCCAGCAGCCTTGGGAGGACAGGAATCGACTATGGCTACACCTTC

j_gene: TRBJ1-2
abundance: .
v_gene: TRBV19
d_gene: .
CDR3aa: CASSIGEEGYTF
CDR3nt: TGTGCCAGTAGTATAGGAGAGGAGGGCTACACCTTC

j_gene: TRBJ2-2
abundance: few
v_gene: TRBV10-3
d_gene: .
CDR3aa: CAIMGTIAENTGELFF
CDR3nt: TGTGCCATCATGGGAACTATAGCGGAAAACACCGGGGAGCTGTTTTTT

j_gene: TRBJ2-2
abundance: .
v_gene: TRBV5-4
d_gene: .
CDR3aa: CASSLGTPNTGELFF
CDR3nt: TGTGCCAGCAGCTTAGGGACTCCGAACACCGGGGAGCTGTTTTTT

j_gene: TRBJ2-1
abundance: .
v_gene: TRBV11-1
d_gene: TRBD1
CDR3aa: CASSLLEGASYNEQFF
CDR3nt: TGTGCCAGCAGCTTACTTGAGGGGGCTTCCTACAATGAGCAGTTCTTC

j_gene: TRBJ2-7
abundance: .
v_gene: TRBV5-5
d_gene: TRBD2
CDR3aa: CASSLRLAGGRYEQYF
CDR3nt: TGTGCCAGCAGCTTGCGACTAGCGGGAGGCAGGTACGAGCAGTACTTC

j_gene: TRBJ1-2
abundance: few
v_gene: TRBV6-5
d_gene: .
CDR3aa: CASSYSIRAGAGYTF
CDR3nt: TGTGCCAGCAGTTACTCGATAAGGGCCGGTGCTGGCTACACCTTC

j_gene: TRBJ2-1
abundance: .
v_gene: TRBV11-1
d_gene: TRBD2
CDR3aa: CASSLGASGGRYEQFF
CDR3nt: TGTGCCAGCAGCTTAGGGGCTAGCGGGGGCAGATATGAGCAGTTCTTC

j_gene: TRBJ1-5
abundance: .
v_gene: TRBV7-9
d_gene: .
CDR3aa: CASSGTLSNQPQHF
CDR3nt: TGTGCCAGCAGCGGGACTTTGAGCAATCAGCCCCAGCATTTT

j_gene: TRBJ2-1
abundance: .
v_gene: TRBV27
d_gene: TRBD2
CDR3aa: CASKAGAGYDEQFF
CDR3nt: TGTGCCAGCAAGGCGGGAGCGGGATACGATGAGCAGTTCTTC

j_gene: TRBJ2-2
abundance: .
v_gene: TRBV4-2
d_gene: TRBD1
CDR3aa: CASSHFTGASNTGELFF
CDR3nt: TGTGCCAGCAGCCACTTCACAGGGGCCTCGAACACCGGGGAGCTGTTTTTT

j_gene: TRBJ2-2
abundance: .
v_gene: TRBV20-1
d_gene: .
CDR3aa: CSARDRGRRTPGSCFF
CDR3nt: .

j_gene: TRBJ2-2
abundance: few
v_gene: TRBV6-1
d_gene: .
CDR3aa: CASTDREVGELFF
CDR3nt: TGTGCCAGCACTGACAGGGAGGTTGGGGAGCTGTTTTTT

j_gene: TRBJ2-1
abundance: .
v_gene: TRBV29-1
d_gene: TRBD2
CDR3aa: CSVFGGGARVSYNEQFF
CDR3nt: TGCAGCGTTTTTGGCGGGGGGGCCAGGGTATCCTACAATGAGCAGTTCTTC

j_gene: TRBJ2-2
abundance: .
v_gene: TRBV6-2/TRBV6-3
d_gene: TRBD1
CDR3aa: CASSYVGQDTGELFF
CDR3nt: TGTGCCAGCAGCTACGTCGGACAGGATACCGGGGAGCTGTTTTTT

j_gene: TRBJ1-1
abundance: .
v_gene: TRBV3-1
d_gene: .
CDR3aa: CASSLERGLNTEAFF
CDR3nt: TGTGCCAGCAGTCTCGAACGGGGTCTGAACACTGAAGCTTTCTTT

j_gene: TRBJ2-5
abundance: .
v_gene: TRBV11-3
d_gene: .
CDR3aa: CASSLRGAPQETQYF
CDR3nt: TGTGCCAGCAGCTTACGGGGGGCGCCCCAAGAGACCCAGTACTTC

j_gene: TRBJ1-5
abundance: .
v_gene: TRBV9
d_gene: .
CDR3aa: CASSVGWMDNQPQHF
CDR3nt: TGTGCCAGCAGCGTAGGATGGATGGACAATCAGCCCCAGCATTTT

j_gene: TRBJ1-5
abundance: .
v_gene: TRBV6-6
d_gene: .
CDR3aa: CASSYGGYVNQPQHF
CDR3nt: TGTGCCAGCAGCTACGGGGGATATGTCAATCAGCCCCAGCATTTT

j_gene: TRBJ2-5
abundance: .
v_gene: TRBV13
d_gene: TRBD2
CDR3aa: CASSPSGRVGTQYF
CDR3nt: TGTGCCAGCAGCCCTAGCGGGAGAGTCGGGACCCAGTACTTC

j_gene: TRBJ1-2
abundance: .
v_gene: TRBV20-1
d_gene: .
CDR3aa: CSAREGRYGYTF
CDR3nt: TGCAGTGCTAGGGAAGGGCGGTATGGCTACACCTTC

j_gene: TRBJ2-7
abundance: .
v_gene: TRBV28
d_gene: TRBD2
CDR3aa: CASSLWASGAYEQYF
CDR3nt: TGTGCCAGCAGTTTATGGGCTAGCGGGGCCTACGAGCAGTACTTC

j_gene: TRBJ2-1
abundance: .
v_gene: TRBV18
d_gene: TRBD2
CDR3aa: CASSPPLTGGYNEQFF
CDR3nt: TGTGCCAGCTCACCCCCCCTAACGGGGGGATACAATGAGCAGTTCTTC

j_gene: TRBJ1-2
abundance: once
v_gene: TRBV27
d_gene: .
CDR3aa: CASSLSAGRGLNYGYTF
CDR3nt: TGTGCCAGCAGTTTATCCGCCGGGCGGGGGCTTAACTATGGCTACACCTTC

j_gene: TRBJ2-1
abundance: .
v_gene: TRBV12-3/TRBV12-4
d_gene: TRBD2
CDR3aa: CASSSPWRECCNEQFF
CDR3nt: TGTGCCAGCAGTTCCCCTTGGCGGGAGTGTTGCAATGAGCAGTTCTTC

j_gene: TRBJ1-1
abundance: .
v_gene: TRBV19
d_gene: .
CDR3aa: CASSEYRENTEAFF
CDR3nt: TGTGCCAGTAGTGAATACAGGGAGAACACTGAAGCTTTCTTT

j_gene: TRBJ2-1
abundance: .
v_gene: TRBV11-2
d_gene: TRBD2
CDR3aa: CASSLGTSGRNEQFF
CDR3nt: TGTGCCAGCAGCTTAGGGACTAGCGGGCGCAATGAGCAGTTCTTC

j_gene: TRBJ2-2
abundance: .
v_gene: TRBV19
d_gene: .
CDR3aa: CASSIPSYTGELFF
CDR3nt: TGTGCCAGTAGTATACCTTCTTACACCGGGGAGCTGTTTTTT

j_gene: TRBJ1-2
abundance: .
v_gene: TRBV6-2/TRBV6-3
d_gene: .
CDR3aa: CASSYYQSRGARSYTF
CDR3nt: TGTGCCAGCAGTTACTACCAATCGCGGGGGGCGCGGAGCTACACCTTC

j_gene: TRBJ2-1
abundance: .
v_gene: TRBV19
d_gene: .
CDR3aa: CASSMGSSYNEQFF
CDR3nt: TGTGCCAGTAGTATGGGTAGCAGCTACAATGAGCAGTTCTTC

j_gene: TRBJ2-1
abundance: .
v_gene: TRBV7-6
d_gene: .
CDR3aa: CASSEHQLPYNEQFF
CDR3nt: TGTGCCAGCAGCGAGCACCAACTCCCCTACAATGAGCAGTTCTTC

j_gene: TRBJ1-1
abundance: few
v_gene: TRBV25-1
d_gene: .
CDR3aa: CASSEGSGPGHEAFF
CDR3nt: TGTGCCAGCAGTGAAGGGTCGGGGCCGGGGCATGAAGCTTTCTTT

j_gene: TRBJ2-1
abundance: .
v_gene: TRBV7-6
d_gene: TRBD2
CDR3aa: CASSLVTSEAYNEQFF
CDR3nt: TGTGCCAGCAGCTTAGTAACTAGCGAGGCGTACAATGAGCAGTTCTTC

j_gene: TRBJ1-1
abundance: few
v_gene: TRBV6-1
d_gene: .
CDR3aa: CASSSSRAGTEAFF
CDR3nt: TGTGCCAGCAGTTCAAGCAGGGCCGGCACTGAAGCTTTCTTT

j_gene: TRBJ2-1
abundance: .
v_gene: TRBV5-1
d_gene: .
CDR3aa: CASSLGLGLRNEQFF
CDR3nt: TGCGCCAGCAGCTTGGGACTAGGATTAAGGAATGAGCAGTTCTTC

j_gene: TRBJ2-7
abundance: .
v_gene: TRBV4-1
d_gene: TRBD2
CDR3aa: CASSQVASGPYEQYF
CDR3nt: TGCGCCAGCAGCCAAGTGGCTAGCGGACCCTACGAGCAGTACTTC

j_gene: TRBJ2-7
abundance: .
v_gene: TRBV4-1
d_gene: .
CDR3aa: CASSQGLGYEQYF
CDR3nt: TGCGCCAGCAGCCAAGGGTTGGGATACGAGCAGTACTTC

j_gene: TRBJ2-2
abundance: .
v_gene: TRBV6-5
d_gene: TRBD2
CDR3aa: CASSYGLAGVRTGELFF
CDR3nt: TGTGCCAGCAGTTACGGACTAGCGGGAGTTCGGACCGGGGAGCTGTTTTTT

j_gene: TRBJ1-1
abundance: .
v_gene: TRBV7-9
d_gene: TRBD1
CDR3aa: CASSSPTGSMNTEAFF
CDR3nt: TGTGCCAGCAGCTCTCCGACAGGGTCAATGAACACTGAAGCTTTCTTT